This T cell receptor beta chain appears in the sequencing data of a study of metastatic and nonmetastatic thyroid tumors. Germline CDR1 MNHNS, CDR2 SASEGT. Trimming left V 5 bases short and J 0 bases short, with 11 bases between. The CDR3 runs 15 residues. Within the sample, this clone is medium-sized. In the study's own analysis: Clinicopathological groups supplied CDR3 differences that were used to build a distant-metastasis classifier for papillary thyroid cancer. TCRdb re-called the PCR reads through MiXCR. These V and J calls originate from TCRdb's pipeline instead of the authors' own analysis. The sample includes 9,500 to 15,000 clones, 30% to 35% of them seen just once. There were no patients who had received any treatment before thyroid surgery.

The chain employs TRBV6-1 and TRBJ1-5; D remains unclear. This TCR was recovered from a female donor with papillary thyroid cancer or a benign thyroid nodule (not recorded which). Some clones in this sample may be carry-over from other donors' samples. Sequencing was done on a sample of tumor tissue. For the CDR3, the DNA is TGTGCCAGCAGTCTAAACACAGATAGCAATCAGCCCCAGCATTTT. This gives the protein CASSLNTDSNQPQHF.